This T cell receptor beta chain was sequenced in a study of neoadjuvant anti-PD-1 for oral cavity cancer. Study observations and caveats: TCR analyses covered only a few patients per response group.

The table came from immunoSEQ multiplex PCR; TCRdb's copy has only in-frame clones and leaves some out. The sample carries approximately 17,000 clones, 50% to 65% recorded once. The CDR3 contains 14 residues. V was shortened by 1 base and J by 0 bases, with 6 bases between the two germline ends. Germline V gene data show CDR1 as GTSNPN and CDR2 as SVGIG (reference sequence). Patients had HPV-negative, locally advanced oral cavity squamous cell carcinoma. No culture or expansion preceded analysis of these blood cells. Notes on this clone: Its specificity is not known.

The sequence came from a person aged 35-79 years with oral cavity squamous cell carcinoma. This sequence joins TRBV30 and TRBJ1-4, with D unclear. Sequencing was performed on PBMCs, taken before nivolumab (anti-PD-1) treatment. The CDR3 sequence: CAWSGQATNEKLFF. DNA of the CDR3: TGTGCCTGGAGTGGCCAGGCAACTAATGAAAAACTGTTTTTT.